Sequencing of this T cell receptor beta chain was carried out in a study of identical twins. Notes on the study in general: Insertions were reduced in abundant cord blood beta clonotypes but not in memory repertoires. With monozygotic twins, out-of-frame TCR alpha sharing exceeded what models estimated.

Concerning this clonotype itself: Its cognate antigen is unknown.

TCRdb reprocessed the 5' RACE reads with MiXCR, giving one entry per CDR3 protein. This sample has some 460,000 distinct CDR3 sequences; around 14% occur once, and the top ten carry about 0.52%. The germline CDR1 and CDR2 sequences are LGHNA and YSLEER. The CDR3 length is 15 residues. With 5 bases removed from V and 1 base from J, the gap between germline ends came to 11 bases. In addition, the sample was reused for a study of yellow fever vaccine responses in identical twins. That report adds: It has been reported that, in twins, the vaccine T cell response seemed partly convergent and partly personalized.

The chain couples TRBV4-3 to TRBJ1-4; D is perhaps TRBD1 (5 bases). The TCR sequence derives from a woman between 18 and 29 years old in good health. The sequencing sample was made of CD4+ T cells sorted from blood. The chain's CDR3 is CASSGSGGTNEKLFF. In DNA form, the CDR3 reads TGCGCCAGCAGCGGCTCTGGGGGAACTAATGAAAAACTGTTTTTT.